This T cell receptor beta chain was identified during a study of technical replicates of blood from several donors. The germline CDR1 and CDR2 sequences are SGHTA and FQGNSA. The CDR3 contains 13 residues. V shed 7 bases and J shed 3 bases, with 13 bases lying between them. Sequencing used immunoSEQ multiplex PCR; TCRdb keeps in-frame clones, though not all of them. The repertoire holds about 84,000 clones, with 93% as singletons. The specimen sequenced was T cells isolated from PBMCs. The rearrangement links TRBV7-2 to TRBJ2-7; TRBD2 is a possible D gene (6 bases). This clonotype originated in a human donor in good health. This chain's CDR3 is CASTRLEHYEQYF. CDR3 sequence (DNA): TGTGCCAGCACCCGACTAGAGCACTACGAGCAGTACTTC.